Listed below are T cell receptor beta chains from one sample, sequenced in a study of blood T cell repertoires in COVID-19. TCRdb's table, derived via immunoSEQ multiplex PCR, lists solely in-frame clones and lacks some. This sample yields 50,000 to 55,000 clones, of which around 87% are seen a single time; 4% belongs to the top ten. Material: peripheral blood. The receptors were gathered from a man in his fifties or sixties with acute or convalescent COVID-19. The CDR3 runs from the conserved cysteine through the conserved F or W. A D gene is named only where the DNA matches it firmly. Size tells how often a clone was seen (once, few, many) or the class of an expanded clone, and some rows leave it out.

>.|TRBV7-9|TRBJ2-5|TRBD2
CASSLTAGDTAETQYF
TGTGCCAGCAGCTTAACGGCGGGGGATACCGCAGAGACCCAGTACTTC
>few|TRBV6-5|TRBJ1-6|.
CASSWTPNSPLHF
TGTGCCAGCAGTTGGACTCCGAATTCACCCCTCCACTTT
>once|TRBV25-1|TRBJ1-2|.
CASSKPGTKGGYTF
TGTGCCAGCAGTAAACCCGGGACAAAAGGGGGCTACACCTTC
>.|TRBV18|TRBJ1-3|TRBD1
CASAGTVASGNTIYF
TGTGCCAGCGCCGGGACAGTAGCCTCTGGAAACACCATATATTTT
>.|TRBV5-1|TRBJ2-7|.
CASSLDREIYEQYF
TGCGCCAGCAGCTTGGACAGGGAGATCTACGAGCAGTACTTC
>.|TRBV12-5|TRBJ2-4|.
CASGQLAKNIQYF
TGTGCTAGTGGTCAACTGGCCAAAAACATTCAGTACTTC
>.|TRBV24-1|TRBJ2-3|TRBD2
CATSDWKGLAGEGTDTQYF
TGTGCCACCAGTGATTGGAAGGGACTAGCGGGAGAGGGCACAGATACGCAGTATTTT
>.|TRBV6-5|TRBJ1-1|TRBD1
CATRTGGVTEAFF
TGTGCCACCAGGACAGGGGGCGTCACTGAAGCTTTCTTT
>few|TRBV12-3/TRBV12-4|TRBJ2-7|.
CASSLFREQYF
TGTGCCAGCAGTTTGTTTCGCGAGCAGTACTTC
>.|TRBV24-1|TRBJ1-2|.
CATSSSGNYGYTF
TGTGCCACCAGTTCATCAGGGAACTATGGCTACACCTTC
>few|TRBV5-1|TRBJ1-5|TRBD1
CASSPGGSSNQPQHF
TGCGCCAGCAGCCCAGGGGGCTCTAGCAATCAGCCCCAGCATTTT
>.|TRBV4-1|TRBJ2-1|.
CASSQDEYPQFF
TGCGCCAGCAGCCAAGACGAGTATCCCCAGTTCTTC
>once|TRBV5-4|TRBJ1-1|.
CASSLVVGGWAEAFF
TGTGCCAGCAGCTTGGTCGTCGGGGGATGGGCTGAAGCTTTCTTT
>.|TRBV11-3|TRBJ2-6|.
CASSPGSGANVLTF
TGTGCCAGCAGCCCCGGCTCTGGGGCCAACGTCCTGACTTTC
>.|TRBV9|TRBJ2-3|.
CASSARTSTDTQYF
TGTGCCAGCAGCGCCCGGACTAGCACAGATACGCAGTATTTT
>.|TRBV21-1|TRBJ2-1|.
CASSTNSGGAGNEQFF
TGTGCCAGCAGCACAAATAGCGGGGGGGCCGGAAATGAGCAGTTCTTC
>.|TRBV5-6|TRBJ1-4|TRBD1
CASSLAITGALEKLFF
TGTGCCAGCAGCTTGGCCATAACAGGGGCCTTAGAAAAACTGTTTTTT
>.|TRBV24-1|TRBJ1-3|.
CATSPGQSSGNTIYF
TGTGCCACCAGTCCCGGACAGTCCTCTGGAAACACCATATATTTT
>once|TRBV19|TRBJ1-1|TRBD1
CASSMGPQGGSGEAFF
TGTGCCAGTAGTATGGGACCCCAAGGGGGCTCGGGTGAAGCTTTCTTT
>.|TRBV27|TRBJ2-1|.
CASSLGGPGNEQFF
TGTGCCAGCAGTTTGGGGGGGCCGGGGAATGAGCAGTTCTTC
>.|TRBV28|TRBJ1-1|TRBD1
CASSRQGPEAFF
TGTGCCAGCAGCAGACAGGGCCCTGAAGCTTTCTTT
>.|TRBV6-5|TRBJ1-2|TRBD1
CASSYQGEGGYTF
TGTGCCAGCAGTTATCAGGGGGAAGGAGGCTACACCTTC
>.|TRBV4-1|TRBJ1-2|.
CASSQKTGSHGYTF
TGCGCCAGCAGCCAAAAAACAGGGAGTCATGGCTACACCTTC
>.|TRBV30|TRBJ1-6|TRBD1
CAWSVAGGGESPLHF
TGTGCCTGGAGTGTAGCAGGGGGCGGAGAATCACCCCTCCACTTT
>once|TRBV24-1|TRBJ2-1|TRBD2
CATSLAGGGYNEQFF
TGTGCCACGAGCTTAGCGGGAGGAGGTTACAATGAGCAGTTCTTC
>.|TRBV2|TRBJ1-6|TRBD1
CASSEAGTGRRSPLHF
TGTGCCAGCAGTGAAGCCGGGACAGGGAGGAGGTCACCCCTCCACTTT
>.|TRBV4-1|TRBJ2-2|TRBD2
CASSRLAGGTNTGELFF
TGCGCCAGCAGCCGACTAGCGGGAGGGACTAACACCGGGGAGCTGTTTTTT
>.|TRBV5-1|TRBJ1-1|.
CASKKGTEAFF
TGCGCCAGTAAGAAGGGGACTGAAGCTTTCTTT
>.|TRBV9|TRBJ2-5|.
CASSAAGLQETQYF
TGTGCCAGCAGCGCAGCTGGACTCCAAGAGACCCAGTACTTC
>.|TRBV12-5|TRBJ1-5|TRBD1
CASGLARGSNQPQHF
TGTGCTAGTGGTTTGGCCAGGGGGAGCAATCAGCCCCAGCATTTT
>.|TRBV10-3|TRBJ2-1|.
CAISESGLSEQFF
TGTGCCATCAGTGAGTCAGGACTTAGTGAGCAGTTCTTC
>.|TRBV27|TRBJ2-5|.
CASSFRETQYF
TGTGCCAGCAGTTTTCGGGAGACCCAGTACTTC
>.|TRBV11-2|TRBJ2-7|.
CASSSLSYEQYF
TGTGCCAGCAGCTCCCTCTCCTACGAGCAGTACTTC
>.|TRBV6-6|TRBJ1-2|TRBD1
CASSYSAGQGTGYTF
TGTGCCAGCAGTTATTCTGCGGGACAGGGGACTGGCTACACCTTC
>.|TRBV15|TRBJ2-3|TRBD1
CATSNRGYTDTQYF
TGTGCCACCAGCAACAGGGGATACACAGATACGCAGTATTTT
>.|TRBV10-3|TRBJ2-3|.
CAISDSGSDTQYF
TGTGCCATCAGTGATTCCGGGAGTGATACGCAGTATTTT
>.|TRBV28|TRBJ2-3|TRBD2
CASRTLAGITDTQYF
TGTGCCAGCAGAACTCTAGCGGGGATCACAGATACGCAGTATTTT
>once|TRBV5-1|TRBJ1-4|TRBD1
CASSEQGEGEKLFF
TGCGCCAGCAGCGAACAGGGGGAAGGAGAAAAACTGTTTTTT
>.|TRBV19|TRBJ1-2|.
CASSKLDTWGNGYTF
TGTGCCAGTAGCAAACTAGATACGTGGGGAAATGGCTACACCTTC
>.|TRBV7-6|TRBJ1-4|TRBD1
CASSLGGQGNEKLFF
TGTGCCAGCAGCTTAGGAGGACAGGGTAATGAAAAACTGTTTTTT
>.|TRBV30|TRBJ1-2|.
CAWSAGTYGYTF
TGTGCCTGGAGTGCCGGGACATATGGCTACACCTTC
>few|TRBV7-9|TRBJ2-1|.
CASSERLLGGYNEQFF
TGTGCCAGCAGCGAACGGCTGCTAGGAGGCTACAATGAGCAGTTCTTC
>.|TRBV5-1|TRBJ2-5|TRBD2
CASASRRGETQYF
TGCGCCAGCGCTAGCCGGCGGGGGGAGACCCAGTACTTC
>.|TRBV27|TRBJ2-1|.
CASSLSPGLNNEQFF
TGTGCCAGCAGTTTATCCCCGGGACTCAACAATGAGCAGTTCTTC
>.|TRBV29-1|TRBJ1-1|.
CSGSQKGPGTEAFF
TGCAGCGGGAGCCAAAAAGGCCCGGGCACTGAAGCTTTCTTT
>.|TRBV19|TRBJ1-2|TRBD1
CASTGDRGNYGYTF
TGTGCCAGTACGGGGGACAGGGGTAACTATGGCTACACCTTC
>.|TRBV5-1|TRBJ1-4|.
CASSGGSKEKLFF
TGCGCCAGCAGCGGCGGGAGCAAAGAAAAACTGTTTTTT
>.|TRBV30|TRBJ1-5|TRBD1
CAWSAPGQLYQPQHF
TGTGCCTGGAGTGCTCCGGGACAGTTATACCAGCCCCAGCATTTT
>.|TRBV2|TRBJ2-5|TRBD2
CASKRGIGQETQYF
TGTGCCAGCAAGCGGGGGATTGGACAAGAGACCCAGTACTTC
>.|TRBV28|TRBJ2-7|.
CASFSGSYEQYF
TGTGCCAGTTTTAGCGGCTCCTACGAGCAGTACTTC
>.|TRBV27|TRBJ2-7|TRBD2
CASSSTSGHYEQYF
TGTGCCAGCAGTTCGACTAGCGGCCACTACGAGCAGTACTTC
>.|TRBV21-1|TRBJ1-1|.
CASSKVGRINTEAFF
TGTGCCAGCAGCAAAGTAGGGAGGATTAACACTGAAGCTTTCTTT
>few|TRBV10-3|TRBJ2-5|.
CAISERSGAEETQYF
TGTGCCATCAGTGAGCGGTCAGGGGCCGAAGAGACCCAGTACTTC
>.|TRBV29-1|TRBJ2-2|.
CSGQYTGELFF
TGCAGCGGGCAGTACACCGGGGAGCTGTTTTTT
>.|TRBV18|TRBJ2-1|TRBD1
CASSPGQGNEQFF
TGTGCCAGCTCACCGGGACAGGGCAATGAGCAGTTCTTC